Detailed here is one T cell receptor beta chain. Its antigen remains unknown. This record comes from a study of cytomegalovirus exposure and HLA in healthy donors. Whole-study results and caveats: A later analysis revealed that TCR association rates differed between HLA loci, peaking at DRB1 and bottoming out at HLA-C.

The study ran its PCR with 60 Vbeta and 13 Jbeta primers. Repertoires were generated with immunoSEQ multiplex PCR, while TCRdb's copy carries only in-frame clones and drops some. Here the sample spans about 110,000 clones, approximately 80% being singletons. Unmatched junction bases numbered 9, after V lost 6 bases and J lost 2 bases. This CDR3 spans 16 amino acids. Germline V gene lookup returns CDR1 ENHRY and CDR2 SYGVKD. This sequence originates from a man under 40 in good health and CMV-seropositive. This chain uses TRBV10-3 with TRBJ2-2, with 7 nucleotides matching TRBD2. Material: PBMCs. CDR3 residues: CAIRTPAGDNTGELFF. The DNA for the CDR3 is TGTGCCATCAGGACCCCCGCGGGAGATAACACCGGGGAGCTGTTTTTT.